The 23 T cell receptor beta chains in this list originate from one sample, sequenced in a study of CD8+CD57+ T cells in acquired aplastic anemia. Profiling that covered TCR beta VDJ and CDR3 relied on genomic DNA as its template. Using its own MiXCR run on the reads, TCRdb lists one record per CDR3 protein. In the table there are about 110,000 distinct CDR3 sequences, about half of which are singletons. The sample comprised sorted CD4+, CD8+, or CD8+CD57+ T cells (not recorded which) from PBMCs. Receptor source: a human donor in good health, serving as a control.

The chain carries TRBV2 and TRBJ1-5, with D hard to call. The V and J ends lost 7 bases and 0 bases respectively, with 10 bases between them. The V gene's germline CDR1 is SNHLY and CDR2 FYNNEI. This CDR3 spans 14 amino acids. The CDR3 region has the DNA TGTGCCAGCACCGGACCCTATAGCAATCAGCCCCAGCATTTT. This codes for CASTGPYSNQPQHF. Complete variable domain (other parts from reference TRBV2 and TRBJ1-5): EPEVTQTPSHQVTQMGQEVILRCVPISNHLYFYWYRQILGQKVEFLVSFYNNEISEKSEIFDDQFSVERPDGSNFTLKIRSTKLEDSAMYFCASTGPYSNQPQHFGDGTRLSIL.

J is TRBJ1-1 and V is TRBV13; D gene ambiguous. V was clipped by 3 bases and J by 0 bases, with 8 bases between them. The CDR3 covers 14 residues. Germline values: CDR1 PRHDT, CDR2 FYEKMQ (reference sequence). The CDR3 spells CASSFGQLNTEAFF. In nucleotides, the CDR3 is TGTGCCAGCAGCTTCGGGCAGCTGAACACTGAAGCTTTCTTT.

J is TRBJ1-3 and V is TRBV9; D gene uncertain. Germline assignment: CDR1 SGDLS and CDR2 YYNGEE. The CDR3 is 11 amino acids. V was cut by 4 bases and J by 7 bases, with 6 bases left in between. The CDR3 DNA follows: TGTGCCAGCAGCTTCTCGAACACCATATATTTT. It codes for CASSFSNTIYF.

Notes on this clonotype: One end of the junction is discordant with germline, which a read error may explain. This chain connects TRBV15 to TRBJ2-5; D remains ambiguous. Per germline, CDR1 LNHNV and CDR2 YYDKDF (reference sequence). The CDR3 sequence is 14 residues long. The CDR3 protein is CATSRDTVEEAQYF. The CDR3 nucleotides read TGTGCCACCAGCAGAGATACAGTAGAAGAGGCCCAGTACTTC.

The chain is built from TRBV24-1 and TRBJ2-2; a possible D gene is TRBD1 (6 bases). The V end was cut by 1 base, the J end by 0 bases, with 17 bases between. This CDR3 is built from 19 residues. The V gene's germline CDR1 is KGHDR and CDR2 SFDVKD. The CDR3 region is CATSDFQGRKGSNTGELFF. The CDR3 nucleotides read TGTGCCACCAGTGATTTCCAGGGGAGAAAAGGGTCGAACACCGGGGAGCTGTTTTTT.

The chain is built from TRBV20-1 and TRBJ2-3; TRBD2 matches 12 bases. Trimming removed 3 bases from V and 2 bases from J; junction bases left unmatched: 3. The CDR3 length is 15 residues. Per the germline V gene, CDR1 is DFQATT and CDR2 is SNEGSKA (reference sequence). The CDR3 here is CSASRTSGTTDTQYF. CDR3 sequence (DNA): TGCAGTGCTAGCAGGACTAGCGGGACCACAGATACGCAGTATTTT.

Remarks on this clonotype: A much larger clone is a single base away; this may be a read error. The rearrangement uses TRBV9 and TRBJ2-3; TRBD2 is a possible D gene (6 bases). Germline CDR1 reads SGDLS; CDR2 reads YYNGEE. This CDR3 has 20 residues. V was trimmed by 4 bases and J by 4 bases, leaving 31 bases between them. The chain's CDR3 is CASSPLRAHGKGRRADTQYF. CDR3 sequence (DNA): TGTGCCAGCAGCCCTTTGAGGGCCCACGGAAAAGGACGGAGGGCAGATACGCAGTATTTT.

The chain links TRBV7-9 to TRBJ2-7; no definite D call. The CDR3 is 13 residues long. V was clipped by 5 bases and J by 2 bases, with 10 bases between them. The V gene's germline CDR1 is SEHNR and CDR2 FQNEAQ (reference sequence). DNA for the CDR3: TGTGCCAGCAGCCCCCTGGCCCCCTACGAGCAGTACTTC. It translates to CASSPLAPYEQYF.

This clonotype was seen many times. This chain links TRBV12-3 or TRBV12-4 with TRBJ1-5; D is undetermined. V lost 4 bases and J lost 2, with 9 bases in between. CDR3 length equals 14 residues. The CDR3 coding sequence is TGTGCCAGCAGTTCGCTAGGGCGCAATCAGCCCCAGCATTTT. It codes for CASSSLGRNQPQHF.

This clonotype has at least ten counts. This rearrangement joins TRBV6-1 to TRBJ2-7; 7 bases align to TRBD2. The V and J ends lost 6 bases and 4 bases, in that order; junction bases with no gene match: 9. Germline assignment: CDR1 MNHNS and CDR2 SASEGT. This CDR3 comprises 14 residues. The CDR3 bases are TGTGCCAGCAGCCCGTACTGGGGGGGATACGAGCAGTACTTC. The encoded protein is CASSPYWGGYEQYF.

This clonotype was picked up a small number of times. The rearrangement uses TRBV7-2 and TRBJ2-5, with a possible D match to TRBD2 (6 bases). V was pared by 3 bases and J by 2 bases, with 7 bases between. The CDR3 runs to 13 residues. Germline assignment: CDR1 SGHTA and CDR2 FQGNSA. The CDR3 is CASSFSGQETQYF. The CDR3 bases are TGTGCCAGCAGCTTTAGCGGTCAAGAGACCCAGTACTTC.

The genes are TRBV3-1 and TRBJ2-3, with D maybe TRBD2 (5 bases). The CDR3 length is 15 residues. Germline V gene data show CDR1 as LGHDT and CDR2 as YNNKEL (reference sequence). The ends were cut back, 6 bases at V and 4 bases at J, with 17 bases in the middle. The CDR3 sequence: CASRPRSERADTQYF. The CDR3 DNA is TGTGCCAGCAGGCCAAGATCTGAGAGGGCAGATACGCAGTATTTT.

The gene calls are TRBV7-6 and TRBJ2-7; D possibly corresponds to TRBD1 (6 bases). The germline CDR1 and CDR2 sequences are SGHVS and FNYEAQ. The CDR3 has 14 amino acids. V lost 4 bases and J 1 base, leaving 11 bases between the germline ends. The CDR3 DNA reads TGTGCCAGCAGCTACGAGACAGGATCCTACGAGCAGTACTTC. It codes for CASSYETGSYEQYF.

The CDR3 DNA is TGTGCCAGTATGGCGGGGTACGCTGAAGCTTTCTTT. It specifies CASMAGYAEAFF. The rearrangement uses TRBV19 and TRBJ1-1; D is undetermined. The V end was cut by 7 bases, the J end by 6 bases, with 12 bases between. The V gene's germline CDR1 is LNHDA and CDR2 SQIVND (reference sequence). The CDR3 is made up of 12 amino acids.

The V gene is TRBV13, the J gene TRBJ1-6, with D uncertain. The germline V gene encodes CDR1 PRHDT and CDR2 FYEKMQ (reference sequence). The CDR3 spans 13 residues. Deletions cut 3 bases from V and 8 bases from J, with 8 bases between. The CDR3 coding sequence is TGTGCCAGCAGCTTGGCCGGGTATTCACCCCTCCACTTT. The encoded protein is CASSLAGYSPLHF.

The chain links TRBV20-1 to TRBJ1-6; D gene uncertain. V lost 3 bases to trimming and J lost 5 bases, with 14 bases between them. Germline V CDR1 and CDR2: DFQATT, SNEGSKA (reference sequence). The CDR3 is 15 amino acids. Here the CDR3 DNA reads TGCAGTGCTAGTGGCCGGAACTTAAATAATTCACCCCTCCACTTT. This translates into CSASGRNLNNSPLHF.

This sequence joins TRBV2 and TRBJ1-1, with 8 bases matching TRBD1. The length of the CDR3 is 14 residues. Germline trimming cut 7 bases from V and 4 bases from J; bases unmatched to any gene: 8. Per germline, CDR1 SNHLY and CDR2 FYNNEI. CDR3: CASKPGGFGTEAFF. The CDR3 region has the DNA TGTGCCAGCAAACCAGGGGGCTTTGGCACTGAAGCTTTCTTT.

The rearrangement links TRBV10-2 to TRBJ2-7; 7 bases match TRBD1. Germline trimming cut 6 bases from V and 3 bases from J; bases unmatched to any gene: 8. This CDR3 spans 14 amino acids. Per the germline V gene, CDR1 is WSHSY and CDR2 is SAAADI. The CDR3 bases are TGCGCCAGCAGCACGGAAGGGGGCTTCTACGAGCAGTACTTC. Encoded protein: CASSTEGGFYEQYF.

At least ten counts were recorded for this clonotype. J is TRBJ2-3 and V is TRBV24-1; 8 bases match TRBD1. The CDR3 runs to 16 residues. V gave up 2 bases and J gave up 6 bases; unmatched junction bases: 9. Germline CDR1 reads KGHDR; CDR2 reads SFDVKD. The CDR3 DNA sequence: TGTGCCACCAGTGATTACACCGGGACAGGTACCGATACGCAGTATTTT. It specifies CATSDYTGTGTDTQYF.

The J gene is TRBJ1-6, the V gene TRBV20-1; maybe TRBD1 (6 bases). CDR3 length: 14 amino acids. From germline, CDR1 is DFQATT and CDR2 SNEGSKA (reference sequence). Trimming took off 0 bases at V and 8 bases at J, with 11 bases between the two ends. The DNA for the CDR3 is TGCAGTGCTAGAGAAGGGGGGCAGGATTCACCCCTCCACTTT. Translation gives CSAREGGQDSPLHF.

The chain links TRBV15 to TRBJ1-3; D possibly corresponds to TRBD1 (6 bases). CDR1 and CDR2 from the germline V gene are LNHNV and YYDKDF (reference sequence). V lost 0 bases, J lost 4 bases, and 10 bases lay in between. The CDR3 covers 15 residues. This CDR3 reads CATSRDSGAGNTIYF. The CDR3 coding sequence is TGTGCCACCAGCAGAGATTCAGGGGCGGGAAACACCATATATTTT.

This clonotype was recorded many times. The chain combines TRBV20-1 with TRBJ1-1; TRBD1 matches 7 bases. The CDR3 length is 15 residues. Trimming took 0 bases from V and 1 from J; bases not matched to a gene: 5. CDR1 is DFQATT and CDR2 is SNEGSKA in the germline V gene (reference sequence). The CDR3 is CSARDQGTANTEAFF. CDR3 nucleotide sequence: TGCAGTGCTAGAGATCAGGGGACAGCGAACACTGAAGCTTTCTTT.

On this clonotype itself: A read error is possible here, since a much larger clone lies one base away. The chain combines TRBV9 with TRBJ1-1, with 8 bases fitting TRBD1. CDR1 is SGDLS, CDR2 YYNGEE, per germline. The CDR3 is 14 amino acids. CDR3 sequence: CPSSPGTGNTEAFF. The DNA of the CDR3 is TGTCCCAGCAGTCCCGGGACAGGGAACACTGAAGCTTTCTTT.